The 25 T cell receptor beta chains below all came from one sample that was sequenced in a study of cytomegalovirus exposure and HLA in healthy donors. Produced via immunoSEQ multiplex PCR; TCRdb's table is partial and in-frame only. The sample consists of about 110,000 clones, approximately 85% of them appearing once. The sample was PBMCs. The receptors shown here come from a woman between 18 and 30 years old in good health and CMV-seronegative.

The chain combines TRBV2 with TRBJ2-1, with TRBD2 matching 8 bases. The CDR3 length is 15 residues. Germline CDR1 is SNHLY and CDR2 is FYNNEI. The V and J ends lost 3 bases and 15 bases, in that order; junction bases with no gene match: 16. Here the CDR3 reads CASSDPGGPTYRGFF. For the CDR3, the DNA is TGTGCCAGCAGTGACCCGGGGGGGCCTACGTATAGAGGGTTCTTC.

The chain carries TRBV5-4 and TRBJ1-2, with D perhaps matching TRBD1 (5 bases). This CDR3 region has 13 residues. Germline CDR1 is SGHNT and CDR2 is YYREEE (reference sequence). The V gene lost 6 bases and the J gene lost 8 bases, with 17 bases spanning the gap. The CDR3 spells CASIPDGGGGYTF. As DNA, the CDR3 is TGTGCCAGCATCCCTGACGGGGGAGGCGGCTACACCTTC. The variable domain in full, completed from reference TRBV5-4 and TRBJ1-2, reads ETGVTQSPTHLIKTRGQQVTLRCSSQSGHNTVSWYQQALGQGPQFIFQYYREEENGRGNFPPRFSGLQFPNYSSELNVNALELDDSALYLCASIPDGGGGYTFGSGTRLTVV.

The J gene is TRBJ1-2, the V gene TRBV6-1, with 8 bases lining up with TRBD1. Germline V lookup: CDR1 MNHNS, CDR2 SASEGT. The CDR3 has 14 amino acids. The V gene end was trimmed by 3 bases and the J gene end by 7 bases; junction bases not matched to a gene: 7. CDR3 in amino acids: CASSEAGGASGYTF. The DNA of the CDR3 is TGTGCCAGCAGTGAGGCAGGGGGCGCTTCTGGCTACACCTTC.

The J gene is TRBJ2-7, the V gene TRBV18, with a weak D call TRBD1 (6 bases). CDR3 size: 15 residues. Trimming left V 3 bases short and J 0 bases short, with 12 bases between. Germline-derived CDR1 and CDR2 are KGHSH and LQKENI. The CDR3 region is CASSPSGTSSYEQYF. Written as DNA, the CDR3 is TGTGCCAGCTCACCCTCCGGGACAAGCTCCTACGAGCAGTACTTC.

The rearrangement links TRBV6-7 to TRBJ2-2; the match to TRBD1 covers 9 bases. TRBV6-7 is an open reading frame whose function is uncertain. The CDR3 consists of 19 residues. V shed 0 bases and J 5 bases; nucleotides not matched to a gene: 13. For the CDR3, the DNA is TGTGCCAGCAGTTACTCAACAAATTCCGGGACAGGGATGACCGGGGAGCTGTTTTTT. It translates to CASSYSTNSGTGMTGELFF.

The rearrangement links TRBV7-6 to TRBJ2-5; 8 nucleotides line up with TRBD1. Germline lookup yields CDR1 SGHVS and CDR2 FNYEAQ. With 5 bases clipped from V and 5 bases from J, the junction kept 22 bases outside the gene matches. CDR3 size: 19 residues. Here the CDR3 reads CASSHPDRDEIEPAETQYF. The CDR3 region has the DNA TGTGCCAGCAGCCACCCGGACAGGGACGAAATTGAACCCGCCGAGACCCAGTACTTC. Full variable domain (outside the CDR3, taken from reference TRBV7-6 and TRBJ2-5): GAGVSQSPRYKVTKRGQDVALRCDPISGHVSLYWYRQALGQGPEFLTYFNYEAQQDKSGLPNDRFSAERPEGSISTLTIQRTEQRDSAMYRCASSHPDRDEIEPAETQYFGPGTRLLVL.

The genes are TRBV9 and TRBJ1-4; 8 nucleotides align to TRBD1. The length of the CDR3 is 15 residues. Germline trimming cut 0 bases from V and 6 bases from J; bases unmatched to any gene: 4. The V gene's germline CDR1 is SGDLS and CDR2 YYNGEE. Here the CDR3 reads CASSVEGRGHEKLFF. CDR3 coding DNA: TGTGCCAGCAGCGTAGAGGGCAGGGGGCATGAAAAACTGTTTTTT. Based on the CDR3 plus reference TRBV9 and TRBJ1-4, the full variable domain is DSGVTQTPKHLITATGQRVTLRCSPRSGDLSVYWYQQSLDQGLQFLIQYYNGEERAKGNILERFSAQQFPDLHSELNLSSLELGDSALYFCASSVEGRGHEKLFFGSGTQLSVL.

The V call is TRBV19, the J call TRBJ1-5; TRBD1 agrees at 9 bases. CDR3 length equals 16 residues. CDR1 LNHDA and CDR2 SQIVND come from the germline V gene (reference sequence). V shed 6 bases, J shed 2 bases, and the junction held 8 bases outside the gene matches. The CDR3 nucleotides are TGTGCCAGTAGAGACGGACAGGGGAAGGGCAATCAGCCCCAGCATTTT. Translation: CASRDGQGKGNQPQHF.

The chain has TRBV6-5 and TRBJ1-6; 7 positions agree with TRBD1. The V segment lost 6 bases and the J segment 9 bases; nucleotides outside the gene matches: 8. Per the germline V gene, CDR1 is MNHEY and CDR2 is SVGAGI. CDR3 size: 14 residues. The chain's CDR3 is CASRQGRLGSPLHF. CDR3 nucleotide sequence: TGTGCCAGCAGACAGGGGCGTCTGGGTTCACCCCTCCACTTT.

The V call is TRBV28, the J call TRBJ1-1; 7 nucleotides agree with TRBD1. Germline CDR1 reads MDHEN; CDR2 reads SYDVKM. The ends lost 3 bases at V and 5 bases at J; junction bases unmatched: 6. The CDR3 totals 14 residues. The CDR3 coding sequence is TGTGCCAGCAGTTTGCACAGGGGCGGGACTGAAGCTTTCTTT. Protein: CASSLHRGGTEAFF.

This clone was counted once. The chain joins TRBV30 to TRBJ1-1; D ambiguous. V was clipped by 2 bases and J by 0 bases, with 7 bases between them. Germline loops: CDR1 GTSNPN, CDR2 SVGIG (reference sequence). The CDR3 has 13 amino acids. This CDR3 reads CAWSKGVNTEAFF. CDR3 DNA: TGTGCCTGGAGTAAGGGAGTGAACACTGAAGCTTTCTTT. The entire variable domain, with the rest obtained from reference TRBV30 and TRBJ1-1, is as follows: SQTIHQWPATLVQPVGSPLSLECTVEGTSNPNLYWYRQAAGRGLQLLFYSVGIGQISSEVPQNLSASRPQDRQFILSSKKLLLSDSGFYLCAWSKGVNTEAFFGQGTRLTVV.

The J gene is TRBJ1-5, the V gene TRBV6-1; D might be TRBD1 (6 bases). V lost 1 base to trimming and J lost 0 bases, with 10 bases between them. This CDR3 region has 16 residues. In germline, CDR1 is MNHNS, CDR2 SASEGT. The DNA for the CDR3 is TGTGCCAGCAGTGAAGGTCAGGGGAATAGCAATCAGCCCCAGCATTTT. Its translation: CASSEGQGNSNQPQHF.

V and J are TRBV2 and TRBJ2-7; 8 nucleotides agree with TRBD1. V was clipped by 1 base and J by 6 bases; unmatched bases: 5. Looked up from germline, CDR1 is SNHLY and CDR2 is FYNNEI. This CDR3 is 14 amino acids long. For the CDR3, the DNA is TGTGCCAGCAGTGAAGACAGGGGGGTAGCCGAGCAGTACTTC. Encoded protein: CASSEDRGVAEQYF.

J is TRBJ1-2 and V is TRBV5-6; TRBD1 matches 7 bases. Looked up from germline, CDR1 is SGHDT and CDR2 is YYEEEE. Unmatched junction bases numbered 3, after V lost 3 bases and J lost 4 bases. This CDR3 spans 13 amino acids. CDR3 amino acids: CASSWGTVYGYTF. CDR3 sequence (DNA): TGTGCCAGCAGCTGGGGGACAGTCTATGGCTACACCTTC. Using reference TRBV5-6 and TRBJ1-2 for the parts outside the CDR3, the full variable domain is DAGVTQSPTHLIKTRGQQVTLRCSPKSGHDTVSWYQQALGQGPQFIFQYYEEEERQRGNFPDRFSGHQFPNYSSELNVNALLLGDSALYLCASSWGTVYGYTFGSGTRLTVV.

The V call is TRBV6-1, the J call TRBJ1-1, with D tentatively TRBD1 (6 bases). Germline CDR1 is MNHNS and CDR2 is SASEGT. The CDR3 covers 17 residues. Trimming pared 4 bases from V and 0 bases from J, leaving 18 bases between. CDR3 region: CASSAQGRNDMNTEAFF. CDR3 bases: TGTGCCAGCAGTGCGCAGGGGCGAAACGACATGAACACTGAAGCTTTCTTT.

The chain joins TRBV28 to TRBJ2-7, with 8 bases lining up with TRBD1. The CDR3 totals 14 residues. With V trimmed by 6 bases and J by 4 bases, 8 bases remained unmatched. Germline assignment: CDR1 MDHEN and CDR2 SYDVKM. CDR3 amino acids: CASSRTGPLYEQYF. The CDR3 DNA reads as TGTGCCAGCAGCCGGACAGGGCCTCTGTACGAGCAGTACTTC.

The rearrangement links TRBV6-6 to TRBJ2-7; 7 positions agree with TRBD1. The CDR3 extends over 15 amino acids. V was pared by 9 bases and J by 3 bases, with 14 bases of the junction left unmatched. In germline, CDR1 is MNHNY, CDR2 SVGAGI (reference sequence). DNA for the CDR3: TGTGCCAGTAACCGAGGATCGACAGGGTTCTACGAGCAGTACTTC. Translation gives CASNRGSTGFYEQYF.

The sample holds a few counts of this clone. The chain carries TRBV20-1 and TRBJ2-7, with D tentatively TRBD2 (6 bases). Trimming left V 6 bases short and J 0 bases short, with 6 bases between. Germline V CDR1 and CDR2: DFQATT, SNEGSKA (reference sequence). The length of the CDR3 is 11 residues. CDR3 nucleotides: TGCAGTGCGCGGGGCTCCTACGAGCAGTACTTC. This gives the protein CSARGSYEQYF.

The rearrangement uses TRBV19 and TRBJ1-2; D uncertain. The CDR3 spans 15 residues. CDR1 and CDR2 from the germline V gene are LNHDA and SQIVND (reference sequence). Trimming pared 10 bases from V and 4 bases from J, leaving 22 bases between. CDR3 residues: CATSLKVGEGYGYTF. CDR3 coding DNA: TGTGCCACATCGTTGAAAGTCGGGGAGGGCTATGGCTACACCTTC.

This clone turned up a few times. The chain employs TRBV19 and TRBJ1-5; D may be TRBD1 (5 bases). Deletions cut 2 bases from V and 11 bases from J, with 16 bases between. The CDR3 spans 14 residues. In germline, CDR1 is LNHDA, CDR2 SQIVND (reference sequence). The CDR3 DNA sequence: TGTGCCAGTAGTATAATGGCGGGACGCGGGACCCAGCATTTT. It translates to CASSIMAGRGTQHF.

This clone was found a few times. The rearrangement uses TRBV6-5 and TRBJ2-7; D is undetermined. V was cut by 0 bases and J by 6 bases, with 9 bases left in between. The V gene's germline CDR1 is MNHEY and CDR2 SVGAGI. The CDR3 spans 13 residues. CDR3: CASSYSAAREQYF. CDR3 nucleotide sequence: TGTGCCAGCAGTTACTCCGCGGCGCGCGAGCAGTACTTC.

V gene TRBV7-9 combines with J gene TRBJ2-7; D perhaps matches TRBD1 (5 bases). CDR3 length equals 13 residues. In germline, CDR1 is SEHNR, CDR2 FQNEAQ (reference sequence). V was trimmed by 4 bases and J by 7 bases, leaving 14 bases between them. The CDR3 here is CASSSEGVGEQYF. DNA for the CDR3: TGTGCCAGCAGCTCCGAAGGGGTAGGAGAGCAGTACTTC.

This chain links TRBV5-1 with TRBJ1-1; D call uncertain. V lost 0 bases, J lost 8 bases, and 14 bases lay in between. CDR1 and CDR2 (germline): SGHRS, YFSETQ. The CDR3 has 14 residues. CDR3 bases: TGCGCCAGCAGCTTGGATTCCGGGGTTTCAGAAGCTTTCTTT. Translating gives CASSLDSGVSEAFF.

V usage is TRBV10-3 and J usage is TRBJ1-2; D gene uncertain. The V gene's germline CDR1 is ENHRY and CDR2 SYGVKD. The CDR3 sequence is 16 residues long. V was pared by 0 bases and J by 0 bases, with 11 bases between. The CDR3, as DNA: TGTGCCATCAGTGAGTCAGGCAGGCTCACTAACTATGGCTACACCTTC. Amino acid sequence: CAISESGRLTNYGYTF.

This clone was seen a few times. This chain joins TRBV2 and TRBJ1-2; D may be TRBD1 (5 bases). The germline V gene has CDR1 SNHLY and CDR2 FYNNEI. The CDR3 consists of 10 residues. Here the CDR3 DNA reads TGTGGACAGAAACCCTATGGCTACACCTTC. The encoded protein is CGQKPYGYTF.